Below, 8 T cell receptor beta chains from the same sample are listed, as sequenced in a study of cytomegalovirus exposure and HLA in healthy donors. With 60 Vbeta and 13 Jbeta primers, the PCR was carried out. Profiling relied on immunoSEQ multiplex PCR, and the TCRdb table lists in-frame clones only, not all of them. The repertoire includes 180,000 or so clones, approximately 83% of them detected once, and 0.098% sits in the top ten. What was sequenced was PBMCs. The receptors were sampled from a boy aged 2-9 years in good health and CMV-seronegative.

CDR3 in amino acids: CASSLVQSGLKETQYF. The CDR3 nucleotides read TGTGCCAGCAGCTTAGTTCAGTCGGGACTTAAAGAGACCCAGTACTTC. The chain recombines TRBV7-9 with TRBJ2-5; D is perhaps TRBD2 (6 bases). Germline CDR1 and CDR2: SEHNR and FQNEAQ (reference sequence). The CDR3 consists of 16 residues. Trimming left V 1 base short and J 3 bases short, with 15 bases between.

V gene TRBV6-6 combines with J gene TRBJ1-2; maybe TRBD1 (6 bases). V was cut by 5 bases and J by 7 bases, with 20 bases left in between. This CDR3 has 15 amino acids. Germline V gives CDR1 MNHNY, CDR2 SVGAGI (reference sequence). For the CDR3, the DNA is TGTGCCAGCAGTCGAACCGGGACACCTCCGGGTGGCTACACCTTC. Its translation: CASSRTGTPPGGYTF.

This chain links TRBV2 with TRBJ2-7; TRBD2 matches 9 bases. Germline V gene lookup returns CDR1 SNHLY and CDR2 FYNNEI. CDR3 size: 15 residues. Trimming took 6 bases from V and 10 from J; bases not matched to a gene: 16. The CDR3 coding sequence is TGTGCCAGCAGAGCTAGCGGGACGGGGGTTTCCCGACAGTACTTC. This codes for CASRASGTGVSRQYF.

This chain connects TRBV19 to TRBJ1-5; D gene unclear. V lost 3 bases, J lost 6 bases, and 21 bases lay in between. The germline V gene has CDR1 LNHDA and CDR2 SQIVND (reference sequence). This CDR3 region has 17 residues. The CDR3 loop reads CASSILSWTEAGQPQHF. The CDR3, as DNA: TGTGCCAGTAGTATTCTCTCCTGGACGGAGGCGGGTCAGCCCCAGCATTTT.

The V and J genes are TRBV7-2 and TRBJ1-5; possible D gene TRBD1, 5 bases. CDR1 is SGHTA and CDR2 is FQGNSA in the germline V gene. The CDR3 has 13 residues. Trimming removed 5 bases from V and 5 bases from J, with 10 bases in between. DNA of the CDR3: TGTGCCAGCAGCCTCCGGGGGGATCAGCCCCAGCATTTT. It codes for CASSLRGDQPQHF. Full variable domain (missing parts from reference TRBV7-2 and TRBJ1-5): GAGVSQSPSNKVTEKGKDVELRCDPISGHTALYWYRQSLGQGLEFLIYFQGNSAPDKSGLPSDRFSAERTGGSVSTLTIQRTQQEDSAVYLCASSLRGDQPQHFGDGTRLSIL.

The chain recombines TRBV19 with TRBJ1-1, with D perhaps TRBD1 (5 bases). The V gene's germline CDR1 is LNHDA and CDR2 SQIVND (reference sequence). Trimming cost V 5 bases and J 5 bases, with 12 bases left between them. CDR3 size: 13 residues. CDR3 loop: CASSRGRGTEAFF. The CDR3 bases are TGTGCCAGTAGTCGGGGGAGAGGTACTGAAGCTTTCTTT. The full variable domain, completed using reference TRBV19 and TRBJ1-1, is DGGITQSPKYLFRKEGQNVTLSCEQNLNHDAMYWYRQDPGQGLRLIYYSQIVNDFQKGDIAEGYSVSREKKESFPLTVTSAQKNPTAFYLCASSRGRGTEAFFGQGTRLTVV.

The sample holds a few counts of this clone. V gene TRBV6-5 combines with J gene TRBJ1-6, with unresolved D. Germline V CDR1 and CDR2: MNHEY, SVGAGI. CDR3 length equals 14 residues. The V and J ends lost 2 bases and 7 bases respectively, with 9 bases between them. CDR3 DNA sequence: TGTGCCAGCAGTTACCTATTCGTGAATTCACCCCTCCACTTT. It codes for CASSYLFVNSPLHF.

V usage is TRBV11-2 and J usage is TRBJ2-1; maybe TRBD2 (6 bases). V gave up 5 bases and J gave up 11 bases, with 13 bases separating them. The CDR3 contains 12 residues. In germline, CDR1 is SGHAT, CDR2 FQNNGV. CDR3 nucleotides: TGTGCCAGCAGCGCAATGCGGGATCAGCAGTTCTTC. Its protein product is CASSAMRDQQFF.